The rows below give T cell receptor beta chains drawn from one sample of a study of cytomegalovirus exposure and HLA in healthy donors. Sequenced by immunoSEQ multiplex PCR; TCRdb stores in-frame clones only, minus some. The repertoire holds under 200,000 clones, approximately 86% seen once, with over 1.5% in the top ten. The specimen was PBMCs. All receptors come from a woman younger than 35 in good health and CMV-seronegative. The CDR3 runs from the conserved cysteine through the conserved F or W. A D gene is named only where the DNA matches it firmly. Expanded clones get a size class; other rows say once, few or many, or leave the size out.

abundance	v_gene	j_gene	d_gene	CDR3nt	CDR3aa
few	TRBV2	TRBJ2-7	TRBD2	TGTGCCAGCCAGGCGGGAGGCCTAACCTACGAGCAGTACTTC	CASQAGGLTYEQYF
NA	TRBV2	TRBJ2-2	NA	TGTGCCAGCAGTGAACGGGCGGGGAACACCGGGGAGCTGTTTTTT	CASSERAGNTGELFF
NA	TRBV30	TRBJ1-5	NA	TGTGCCTGGAGTGTACAGAACAATCAGCCCCAGCATTTT	CAWSVQNNQPQHF
once	TRBV19	TRBJ2-2	TRBD2	TGTGCCAGTAGGATCGGGGGGTACACCGGGGAGCTGTTTTTT	CASRIGGYTGELFF
NA	TRBV5-6	TRBJ1-2	TRBD1	TGTGCCAGCAGCGCGGGGACAGTAGGTGGCTACCCCTTC	CASSAGTVGGYPF
NA	TRBV30	TRBJ2-7	TRBD1	TGTGCCGGGATCCTCCGGGACAGGGTCTACGAGCAGTACTTC	CAGILRDRVYEQYF
few	TRBV6-5	TRBJ1-3	TRBD1	TGTGCCAGCAGTCGATCAGACAGGGCTGGAAACACCATATATTTT	CASSRSDRAGNTIYF
NA	TRBV6-5	TRBJ1-5	NA	TGTGCCAGCAGCCCAGCGGGGAATCAGCCCCAGCATTTT	CASSPAGNQPQHF
NA	TRBV30	TRBJ2-5	TRBD1	TGTGCCTGGAGAGCGACAGGGATTCGAGAGACCCAGTACTTC	CAWRATGIRETQYF
once	TRBV7-3	TRBJ1-5	NA	TGTGCCAGCAGCCAGGACAGTGAGATGGGTAGCAATCAGCCCCAGCATTTT	CASSQDSEMGSNQPQHF
NA	TRBV29-1	TRBJ1-5	NA	TGCAGCGTCCTCACCGGGAATCAGCCCCAGCATTTT	CSVLTGNQPQHF
NA	TRBV28	TRBJ2-2	TRBD2	TGTGCCAGCAGCAGACACGGAGCGGGGGGGACTGGGGAGCTGTTTTTT	CASSRHGAGGTGELFF
NA	TRBV18	TRBJ2-5	NA	TGTGCCAGCTCACCACCTGGTTCGCCGGTGCAAGAGACCCAGTACTTC	CASSPPGSPVQETQYF
NA	TRBV7-6	TRBJ2-7	NA	TGTGCCAGCAGCCCCGGCCTAGCGCAGCAGTACTTC	CASSPGLAQQYF
NA	TRBV4-2	TRBJ1-4	TRBD1	TGTGCCAGCAGCCGAACCACGGGACAGGGGTACGAAAAACTGTTTTTT	CASSRTTGQGYEKLFF
NA	TRBV29-1	TRBJ2-1	TRBD1	TGCAGCGTTGAAGATACGACAGGGGCCCTCTACAATGAGCAGTTCTTC	CSVEDTTGALYNEQFF
NA	TRBV2	TRBJ1-3	NA	TGTGCCGGGGGACTCAGTCTCTCTGGAAACACCATATATTTT	CAGGLSLSGNTIYF
once	TRBV5-1	TRBJ2-7	TRBD2	TGCGCCAGCATCACCGGACAAACTCCGGCGGGAGAAGTCTCCTACGAGCAGTACTTC	CASITGQTPAGEVSYEQYF
NA	TRBV4-1	TRBJ2-1	NA	TGCGCCAGCAGCCCGGTAGCAGTGGGCTACAATGAGCAGTTCTTC	CASSPVAVGYNEQFF
NA	TRBV21-1	TRBJ1-5	NA	TGTGCCAGCAGTTACAGGGTAGACCAGCCCCAGCATTTT	CASSYRVDQPQHF
NA	TRBV6-1	TRBJ2-7	TRBD2	TGTGCCAGCAGTGCGAGCGGGGGCTCTTCCTACGAGCAGTACTTC	CASSASGGSSYEQYF
NA	TRBV7-9	TRBJ1-2	TRBD1	TGTGCCAGCAGCTTAGTTAGGGGGCGAAGCTATGGCTACACCTTC	CASSLVRGRSYGYTF
NA	TRBV10-3	TRBJ1-4	TRBD1	TGTGCCACCGCAGGGGGAACTAATGAAAAACTGTTTTTT	CATAGGTNEKLFF
NA	TRBV5-1	TRBJ2-1	NA	TGCGCCAGCAGCTTGTCCGGCAATGAGCAGTTCTTC	CASSLSGNEQFF
NA	TRBV28	TRBJ1-5	NA	TGTGCCATTACCCGGGAGTATAGCAATCAGCCCCAGCATTTT	CAITREYSNQPQHF
once	TRBV30	TRBJ2-7	TRBD2	TGTGCCTGGAGGACACCAGGGAGGGGCGGGTACGAGCAGTACTTC	CAWRTPGRGGYEQYF
NA	TRBV5-8	TRBJ2-7	TRBD2	TGTGCCAGCAGCCCTAGACAAGGACTAGCGGTCCCCTACGAGCAGTACTTC	CASSPRQGLAVPYEQYF
NA	TRBV19	TRBJ2-2	TRBD2	TGTGCCAGTAGTATGGGGCCGCGGGGGGTAAACGGGGAGCTGTTTTTT	CASSMGPRGVNGELFF
NA	TRBV5-1	TRBJ2-7	NA	TGCGCCAGCAGCTTGGGTGGGGTCCGAGGGGGCGAGCAGTACTTC	CASSLGGVRGGEQYF
few	TRBV6-5	TRBJ1-5	TRBD1	TGTGCCAGCAGTTACGCTCAGGGGGCCCATCAGCCCCAGCATTTT	CASSYAQGAHQPQHF
NA	TRBV6-5	TRBJ1-2	TRBD1	TGTGCCAGCAGTTATGGTAGAGGGGGCGAATATGGCTACACCTTC	CASSYGRGGEYGYTF
NA	TRBV30	TRBJ1-1	NA	TGTGCCTGGAGTGCAGGCAGTGGCACTGAAGCTTTCTTT	CAWSAGSGTEAFF
NA	TRBV28	TRBJ2-5	NA	TGTGCCAGCAGCCCGTCTGGCGGGGAAGAGACCCAGTACTTC	CASSPSGGEETQYF
NA	TRBV7-9	TRBJ1-2	NA	TGTGCCAGCAGCTTACGAGGGGAGGATGGCTACACCTTC	CASSLRGEDGYTF
NA	TRBV2	TRBJ2-7	NA	TGTGCCAGCAGCACAAAAAGGACAGAATCCTACGAGCAGTACTTC	CASSTKRTESYEQYF
NA	TRBV5-1	TRBJ1-6	NA	TGCGCCAGCAGCTTGTTTGGGGGCCGATTCTATAATTCACCCCCCCACTTT	CASSLFGGRFYNSPPHF
NA	TRBV27	TRBJ1-5	NA	TGTGCCAGCAGTTTATCGGCTCCTACAGGGTCCAGTCAGCCCCAGCATTTT	CASSLSAPTGSSQPQHF
NA	TRBV7-8	TRBJ2-7	TRBD1	TGTGCCAGCAGCTTTGATCCGGGACAGGGAAACTCCTACGAGCAGTACTTC	CASSFDPGQGNSYEQYF
few	TRBV6-4	TRBJ2-5	TRBD2	TGTGCGACTCGGACTAGCGGGAAAGAGACCCAGTACTTC	CATRTSGKETQYF
NA	TRBV7-9	TRBJ2-3	TRBD2	TGTGCCAGCAGCTACGCGGGAGGGGTAACACACACAAAAGATACGCAGTATTTT	CASSYAGGVTHTKDTQYF
NA	TRBV6-1	TRBJ2-3	NA	TGTGCCAGCAGTGAAGCACCACAGGCGGGCACAGATACGCAGTATTTT	CASSEAPQAGTDTQYF
NA	TRBV5-1	TRBJ2-5	NA	TGCGCCAGCAGGCCTGGACTGCGTCAAGAGACCCAGTACTTC	CASRPGLRQETQYF
NA	TRBV28	TRBJ1-2	NA	TGTGCCAGCAGTCCGGGGGTCCGGGACTATGGCTACACCTTC	CASSPGVRDYGYTF
NA	TRBV2	TRBJ2-7	NA	TGTGCCAGCAGCTTGGCGGGTGCCAACTACGAGCAGTACTTC	CASSLAGANYEQYF